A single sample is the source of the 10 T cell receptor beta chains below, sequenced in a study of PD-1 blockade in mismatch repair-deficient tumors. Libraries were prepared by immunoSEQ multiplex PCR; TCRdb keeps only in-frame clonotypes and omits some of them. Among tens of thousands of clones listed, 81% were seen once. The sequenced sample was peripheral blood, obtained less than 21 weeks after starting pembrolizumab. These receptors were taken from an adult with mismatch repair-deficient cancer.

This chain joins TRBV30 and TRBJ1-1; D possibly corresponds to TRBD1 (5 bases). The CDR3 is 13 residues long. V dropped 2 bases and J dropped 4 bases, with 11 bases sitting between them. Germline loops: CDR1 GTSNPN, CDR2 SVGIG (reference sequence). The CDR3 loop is CAWSKGRGTEAFF. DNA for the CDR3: TGTGCCTGGAGTAAGGGGCGCGGCACTGAAGCTTTCTTT. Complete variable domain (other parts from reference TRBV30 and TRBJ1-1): SQTIHQWPATLVQPVGSPLSLECTVEGTSNPNLYWYRQAAGRGLQLLFYSVGIGQISSEVPQNLSASRPQDRQFILSSKKLLLSDSGFYLCAWSKGRGTEAFFGQGTRLTVV.

CDR3 coding DNA: TGTGCCAGCAGTGAGACAGGGACCACCGGGGAGCTGTTTTTT. It encodes CASSETGTTGELFF. The genes are TRBV6-1 and TRBJ2-2; 7 bases fit TRBD1. Germline V gives CDR1 MNHNS, CDR2 SASEGT. J gave up 4 bases and V 3 bases, and 2 bases lay outside the gene matches. The CDR3 extends over 14 amino acids.

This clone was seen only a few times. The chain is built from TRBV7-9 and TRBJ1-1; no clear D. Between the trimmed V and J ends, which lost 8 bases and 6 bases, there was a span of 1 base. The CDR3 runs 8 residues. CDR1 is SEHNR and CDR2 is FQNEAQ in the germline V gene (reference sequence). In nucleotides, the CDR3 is TGTGCCAGCTCTGAAGCTTTCTTT. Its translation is CASSEAFF.

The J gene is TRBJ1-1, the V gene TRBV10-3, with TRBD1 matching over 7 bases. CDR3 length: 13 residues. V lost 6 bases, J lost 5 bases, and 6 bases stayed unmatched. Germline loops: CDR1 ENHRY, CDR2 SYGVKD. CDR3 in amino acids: CAISLDRRTEAFF. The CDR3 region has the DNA TGTGCCATCAGCTTGGACAGGCGAACTGAAGCTTTCTTT.

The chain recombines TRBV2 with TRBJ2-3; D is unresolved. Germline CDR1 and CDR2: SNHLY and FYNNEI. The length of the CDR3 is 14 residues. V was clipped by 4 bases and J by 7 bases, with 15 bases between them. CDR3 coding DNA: TGTGCCAGCAGTGCCGTAGGACGGTCGAATACGCAGTATTTT. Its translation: CASSAVGRSNTQYF.

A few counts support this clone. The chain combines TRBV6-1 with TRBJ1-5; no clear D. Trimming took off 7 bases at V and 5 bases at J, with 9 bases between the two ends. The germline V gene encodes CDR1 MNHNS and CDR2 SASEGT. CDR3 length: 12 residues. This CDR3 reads CASTGPDQPQHF. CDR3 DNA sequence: TGTGCCAGCACAGGACCTGATCAGCCCCAGCATTTT.

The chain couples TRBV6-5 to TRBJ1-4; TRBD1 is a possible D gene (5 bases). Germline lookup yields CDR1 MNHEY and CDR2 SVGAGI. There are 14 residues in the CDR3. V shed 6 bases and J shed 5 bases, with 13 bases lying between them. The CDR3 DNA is TGTGCCAGCAGCCTGACCCGGGGGAATGAAAAACTGTTTTTT. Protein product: CASSLTRGNEKLFF.

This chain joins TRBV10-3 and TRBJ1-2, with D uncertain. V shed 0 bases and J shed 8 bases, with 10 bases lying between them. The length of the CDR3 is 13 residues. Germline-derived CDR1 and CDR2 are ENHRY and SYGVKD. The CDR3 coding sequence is TGTGCCATCAGTGAGTCGCGGGCTCTAGGCTACACCTTC. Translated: CAISESRALGYTF.

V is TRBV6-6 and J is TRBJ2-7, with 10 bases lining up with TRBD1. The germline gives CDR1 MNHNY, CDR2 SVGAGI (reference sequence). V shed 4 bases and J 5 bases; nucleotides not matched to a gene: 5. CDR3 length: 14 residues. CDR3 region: CASSSTTGGHEQYF. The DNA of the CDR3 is TGTGCCAGCAGTTCCACGACAGGGGGCCACGAGCAGTACTTC.

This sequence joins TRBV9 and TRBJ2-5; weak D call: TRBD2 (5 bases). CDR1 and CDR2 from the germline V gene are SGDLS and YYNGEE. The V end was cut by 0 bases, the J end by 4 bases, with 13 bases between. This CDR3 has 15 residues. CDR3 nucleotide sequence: TGTGCCAGCAGCGTAGACAAAAGGGAGCGAGAGACCCAGTACTTC. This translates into CASSVDKRERETQYF.